This TCR beta chain was retrieved from a study of early T cells in non-severe SARS-CoV-2 infection. General study results and limits: Using VDJdb, the matching emphasized anti-spike CD8 responses while missing private and CD4 specificities.

The TCR library protocol was used to attach unique molecular identifiers. These identifiers were attached to individual cDNA molecules. MiXCR, run by TCRdb on the 5' RACE reads, gives a single entry per CDR3 protein. The sample yields about 71,000 distinct CDR3 sequences, roughly 15% seen once. V was shortened by 0 bases and J by 10 bases, with 13 bases between the two germline ends. This CDR3 region has 15 residues. The V gene's germline CDR1 is SNHLY and CDR2 FYNNEI. Remarks on this clonotype: Antigen specificity is unknown.

Sequencing was performed on whole blood. V gene TRBV2 combines with J gene TRBJ1-6; D unclear. The clonotype originates from an adult who was a healthcare worker with PCR-confirmed SARS-CoV-2 infection or an uninfected control (not recorded which). The CDR3 DNA reads as TGTGCCAGCAGTGAAGCTTTTGCAAATGACTCACCCCTCCACTTT. Translated: CASSEAFANDSPLHF.